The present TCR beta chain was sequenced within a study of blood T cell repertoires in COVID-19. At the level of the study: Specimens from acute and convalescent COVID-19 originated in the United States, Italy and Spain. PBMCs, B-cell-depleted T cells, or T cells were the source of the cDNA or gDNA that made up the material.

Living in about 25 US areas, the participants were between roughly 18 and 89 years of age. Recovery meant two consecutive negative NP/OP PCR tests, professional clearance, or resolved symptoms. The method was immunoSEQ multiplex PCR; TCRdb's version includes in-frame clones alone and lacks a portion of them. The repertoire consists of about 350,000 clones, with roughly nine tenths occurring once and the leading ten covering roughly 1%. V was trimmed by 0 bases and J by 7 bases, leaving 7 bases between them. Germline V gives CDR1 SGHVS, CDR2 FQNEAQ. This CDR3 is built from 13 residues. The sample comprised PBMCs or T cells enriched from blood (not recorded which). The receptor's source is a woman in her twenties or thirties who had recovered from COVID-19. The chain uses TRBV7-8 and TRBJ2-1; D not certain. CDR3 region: CASSLAVRNEQFF. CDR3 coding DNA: TGTGCCAGCAGCTTAGCAGTCCGGAATGAGCAGTTCTTC.